This T cell receptor (beta chain) appears in the sequencing data of a study of glioma-infiltrating T cells after dendritic cell vaccination. Method: immunoSEQ multiplex PCR; TCRdb's copy keeps in-frame clones and lacks some. Counted here are around 100,000 clones, roughly 79% occurring once; the ten biggest clones make up approximately 12%. The CDR3 runs to 15 residues. The germline gives CDR1 SGHTA, CDR2 FQGNSA. V was shortened by 8 bases and J by 1 base, with 15 bases between the two germline ends. The input for sequencing was blood, taken before dendritic cell vaccination. V gene TRBV7-2 combines with J gene TRBJ1-3; tentatively, D is TRBD1 (6 bases). This TCR was recovered from a human donor with glioblastoma. The CDR3 region is CASSYKQGSGNTIYF. The CDR3 DNA sequence: TGTGCCAGCTCATATAAACAGGGATCTGGAAACACCATATATTTT.